The rows below give T cell receptor beta chains drawn from one sample of a study of early T cells in non-severe SARS-CoV-2 infection. TCRdb re-analysed the 5' RACE reads in MiXCR, keeping a single row per CDR3 protein. Of tens of thousands of distinct CDR3 sequences in the sample, 12% are singletons; the top ten hold 3.5% to 4.5%. The material sequenced was whole blood. The receptors originated from an adult who was a healthcare worker with PCR-confirmed SARS-CoV-2 infection or an uninfected control (not recorded which). Both conserved end residues are part of each CDR3. The D gene is left open where the match is weak. Size tells how often a clone was seen (once, few, many) or the class of an expanded clone, and some rows leave it out.

D gene	V gene	clone size	J gene	CDR3 protein	CDR3 DNA
NA	TRBV3-1	NA	TRBJ1-1	CASSPQGIGAEAFF	TGTGCCAGCAGCCCACAGGGTATAGGGGCTGAAGCTTTCTTT
NA	TRBV2	few	TRBJ2-7	CASSYPVTYEQYF	TGTGCCAGCAGTTACCCGGTGACCTACGAGCAGTACTTC
TRBD2	TRBV28	NA	TRBJ2-7	CASRPGLASTYEQYF	TGTGCCAGCAGACCGGGACTAGCGTCGACCTACGAGCAGTACTTC
TRBD2	TRBV28	NA	TRBJ2-1	CASSSPEASGSYNEQFF	TGTGCCAGCAGTAGTCCGGAGGCTAGCGGGTCCTACAATGAGCAGTTCTTC
NA	TRBV7-2	many	TRBJ1-2	CASSSPDGEARYGYTF	TGTGCCAGCAGCTCCCCAGACGGGGAGGCTAGGTATGGCTACACCTTC
NA	TRBV7-9	NA	TRBJ2-1	CASSPGGPPSGEQFF	TGTGCCAGCAGCCCTGGAGGGCCGCCTTCGGGTGAGCAGTTCTTC
TRBD2	TRBV4-1	NA	TRBJ2-1	CASSPLETSGYNEQFF	TGCGCCAGCAGCCCCCTGGAGACTAGCGGGTACAATGAGCAGTTCTTC
NA	TRBV13	few	TRBJ1-1	CATSEDTEAFF	TGTGCCACCTCGGAGGACACTGAAGCTTTCTTT
TRBD2	TRBV7-8	NA	TRBJ2-5	CASTLNSGRVETQYF	TGTGCCAGCACCCTCAATAGCGGGAGAGTCGAGACCCAGTACTTC
TRBD1	TRBV14	many	TRBJ2-3	CASSPGQGRDTDTQYF	TGTGCCAGCAGCCCCGGACAGGGCCGGGACACAGATACGCAGTATTTT
NA	TRBV7-9	NA	TRBJ1-6	CASSLGHDNSPLHF	TGTGCCAGCAGCTTGGGACACGATAATTCACCCCTCCACTTT
NA	TRBV7-9	few	TRBJ2-2	CASSLVAYTGELFF	TGTGCCAGCAGCTTAGTTGCTTACACCGGGGAGCTGTTTTTT
NA	TRBV30	many	TRBJ2-7	CAWSVAAVYEQYF	TGTGCCTGGAGTGTAGCGGCGGTCTACGAGCAGTACTTC
TRBD1	TRBV5-1	many	TRBJ1-1	CASSLGGAGNTEAFF	TGCGCCAGCAGCTTAGGGGGCGCAGGGAACACTGAAGCTTTCTTT
NA	TRBV21-1	many	TRBJ1-5	CASSKANQPQHF	TGTGCCAGCAGCAAAGCGAATCAGCCCCAGCATTTT
TRBD2	TRBV4-1	many	TRBJ2-1	CASSQPGTSGTNEQFF	TGCGCCAGCAGCCAGCCCGGGACTAGCGGAACGAATGAGCAGTTCTTC
NA	TRBV23-1	NA	TRBJ2-2	CASSQSIPAGTNTGELFF	TGCGCCAGCAGTCAATCTATCCCCGCGGGGACGAACACCGGGGAGCTGTTTTTT
NA	TRBV20-1	many	TRBJ2-4	CSARVQVRNIQYF	TGCAGTGCTAGAGTCCAGGTCAGAAACATTCAGTACTTC
TRBD2	TRBV29-1	NA	TRBJ2-1	CSVEGLAGNNEQFF	TGCAGCGTTGAAGGGCTAGCGGGGAACAATGAGCAGTTCTTC
NA	TRBV3-1	many	TRBJ2-5	CASSLSRETQYF	TGTGCCAGCAGCCTAAGCAGAGAGACCCAGTACTTC
NA	TRBV12-5	many	TRBJ1-5	CASGIYQPQHF	TGTGCTAGTGGTATCTATCAGCCCCAGCATTTT
NA	TRBV10-3	NA	TRBJ2-7	CAISPDSSYEQYF	TGTGCCATCAGCCCGGACAGCTCCTACGAGCAGTACTTC
NA	TRBV21-1	many	TRBJ1-2	CASSKEVETGGLRPYNYGYTF	TGTGCCAGCAGCAAAGAGGTCGAGACAGGGGGTCTTCGCCCCTATAACTATGGCTACACCTTC
NA	TRBV6-1	few	TRBJ1-1	CASRIAPNTEAFF	TGTGCCAGCAGGATCGCCCCGAACACTGAAGCTTTCTTT
NA	TRBV11-2	many	TRBJ2-1	CASSPVWLDEQFF	TGTGCCAGCAGCCCCGTTTGGTTGGATGAGCAGTTCTTC
NA	TRBV19	many	TRBJ1-5	CASRRGEQGNQPQHF	TGTGCCAGTAGGCGGGGGGAACAGGGCAATCAGCCCCAGCATTTT
NA	TRBV28	few	TRBJ2-7	CASSFGASVYEQYF	TGTGCCAGCAGTTTTGGTGCTAGCGTCTACGAGCAGTACTTC
TRBD1	TRBV29-1	NA	TRBJ2-3	CSLKGARDTQYF	TGCAGCCTCAAGGGGGCCAGGGATACGCAGTATTTT
NA	TRBV29-1	few	TRBJ2-3	CSVEVPVAADTQYF	TGCAGCGTTGAAGTACCGGTGGCGGCAGATACGCAGTATTTT
NA	TRBV15	NA	TRBJ1-1	CATSRAGQGNTEAFF	TGTGCCACCAGCAGAGCCGGGCAGGGAAACACTGAAGCTTTCTTT
NA	TRBV2	NA	TRBJ2-1	CASSDLGGSYNEQFF	TGTGCCAGCAGTGACCTGGGGGGTTCCTACAATGAGCAGTTCTTC
NA	TRBV2	many	TRBJ2-5	CASSQRSGNPQETQYF	TGTGCCAGCAGTCAACGGTCGGGAAACCCCCAAGAGACCCAGTACTTC
NA	TRBV7-3	NA	TRBJ2-3	CASSFTSLSTDTQYF	TGTGCCAGCAGCTTTACTAGCCTTAGCACAGATACGCAGTATTTT
TRBD1	TRBV28	NA	TRBJ2-7	CASSLHAAGTGQNEQYF	TGTGCCAGCAGTTTACATGCGGCCGGGACAGGGCAGAACGAGCAGTACTTC
TRBD1	TRBV7-2	many	TRBJ1-6	CASSLEGTGNSPLHF	TGTGCCAGCAGCTTAGAAGGGACAGGAAATTCACCCCTCCACTTT
TRBD1	TRBV30	many	TRBJ2-3	CAWSGILRDRAAFSTDTQYF	TGTGCCTGGAGTGGGATCCTCCGGGACAGGGCCGCCTTTAGCACAGATACGCAGTATTTT